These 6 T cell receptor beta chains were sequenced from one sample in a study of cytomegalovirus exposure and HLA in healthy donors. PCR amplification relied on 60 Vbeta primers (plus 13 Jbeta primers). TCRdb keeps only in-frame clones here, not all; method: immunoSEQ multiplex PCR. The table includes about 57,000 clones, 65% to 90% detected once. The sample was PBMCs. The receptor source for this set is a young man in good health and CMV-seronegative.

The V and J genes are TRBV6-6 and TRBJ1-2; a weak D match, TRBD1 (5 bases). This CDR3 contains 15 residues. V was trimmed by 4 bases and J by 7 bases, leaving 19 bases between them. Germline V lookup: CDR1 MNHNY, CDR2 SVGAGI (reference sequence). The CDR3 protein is CASSSQGTVTIGYTF. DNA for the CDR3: TGTGCCAGCAGTTCCCAGGGCACCGTAACTATTGGCTACACCTTC.

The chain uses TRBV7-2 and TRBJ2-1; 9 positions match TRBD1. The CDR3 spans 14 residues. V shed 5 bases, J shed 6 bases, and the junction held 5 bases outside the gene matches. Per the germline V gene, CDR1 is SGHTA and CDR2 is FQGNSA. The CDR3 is CASSPNRGLNEQFF. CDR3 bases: TGTGCCAGCAGCCCCAACAGGGGGCTCAATGAGCAGTTCTTC.

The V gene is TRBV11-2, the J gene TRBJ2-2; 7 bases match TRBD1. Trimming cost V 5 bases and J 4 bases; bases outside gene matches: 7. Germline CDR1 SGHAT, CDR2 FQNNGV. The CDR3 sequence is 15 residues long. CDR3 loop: CASSSRDSPTGELFF. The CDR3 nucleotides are TGTGCCAGCAGCAGCCGGGACAGCCCCACCGGGGAGCTGTTTTTT.

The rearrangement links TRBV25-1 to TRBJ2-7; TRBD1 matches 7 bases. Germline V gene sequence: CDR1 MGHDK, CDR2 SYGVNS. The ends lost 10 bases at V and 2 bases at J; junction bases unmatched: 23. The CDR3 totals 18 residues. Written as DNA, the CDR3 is TGTGCCACCATATGGGGTTTATCTCCGGGACAGCACACCTACGAGCAGTACTTC. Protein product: CATIWGLSPGQHTYEQYF.

In DNA form, the CDR3 reads TGTGCCAGCAGTGAAGGGACTAGCGGGGGGCGGGGAGATACGCAGTATTTT. The encoded protein is CASSEGTSGGRGDTQYF. J is TRBJ2-3 and V is TRBV6-1; 14 nucleotides agree with TRBD2. This CDR3 has 17 residues. Germline loops: CDR1 MNHNS, CDR2 SASEGT. The ends lost 1 base at V and 5 bases at J; junction bases unmatched: 5.

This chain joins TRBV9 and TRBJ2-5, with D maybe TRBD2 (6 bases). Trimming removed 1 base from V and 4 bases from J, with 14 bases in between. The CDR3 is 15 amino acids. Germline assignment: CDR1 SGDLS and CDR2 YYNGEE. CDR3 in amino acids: CASSVKGGRGETQYF. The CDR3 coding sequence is TGTGCCAGCAGCGTAAAGGGAGGAAGAGGAGAGACCCAGTACTTC.